This T cell receptor beta chain was documented in a study of blood T cell repertoires in COVID-19. Study details: COVID-19 samples, acute and convalescent, were from the United States, Italy and Spain. Sample material is recorded as cDNA or gDNA derived from T cells, B-cell-depleted T cells, or PBMCs.

V gave up 3 bases and J gave up 4 bases; unmatched junction bases: 16. The CDR3 consists of 19 residues. Germline assignment: CDR1 WNHNN and CDR2 SYGVQD (reference sequence). Profiled with immunoSEQ multiplex PCR; TCRdb holds only in-frame clones, not every one. This sample carries tens of thousands of clones, approximately 83% of them seen once, and the ten largest clones take approximately 15%. Enrolment of Seattle patients took place during active infection, and they were followed longitudinally. This clonotype was obtained from a man aged 40-50 years with COVID-19, enrolled during active disease. The V gene is TRBV10-1, the J gene TRBJ2-7; TRBD1 matches at 12 bases. The sample consisted of peripheral blood. The CDR3 sequence is CASSDEPGQGATDIYEQYF. The CDR3 DNA is TGCGCCAGCAGTGATGAACCGGGACAGGGGGCTACAGATATTTACGAGCAGTACTTC.